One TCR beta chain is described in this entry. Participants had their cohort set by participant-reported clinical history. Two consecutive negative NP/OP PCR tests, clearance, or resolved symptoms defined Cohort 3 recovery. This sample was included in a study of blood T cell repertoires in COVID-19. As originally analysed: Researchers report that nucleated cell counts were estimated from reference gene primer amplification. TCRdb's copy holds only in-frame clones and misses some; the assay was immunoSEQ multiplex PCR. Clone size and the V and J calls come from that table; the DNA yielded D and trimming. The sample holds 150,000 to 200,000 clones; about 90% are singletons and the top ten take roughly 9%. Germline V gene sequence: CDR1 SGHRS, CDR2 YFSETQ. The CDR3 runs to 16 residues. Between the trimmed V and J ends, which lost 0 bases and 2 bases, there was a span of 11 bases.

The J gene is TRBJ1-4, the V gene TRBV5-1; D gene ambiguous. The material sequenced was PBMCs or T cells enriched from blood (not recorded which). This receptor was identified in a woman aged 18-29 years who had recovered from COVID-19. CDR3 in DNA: TGCGCCAGCAGCTTGGAATCTGGTCGGACTAATGAAAAACTGTTTTTT. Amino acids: CASSLESGRTNEKLFF. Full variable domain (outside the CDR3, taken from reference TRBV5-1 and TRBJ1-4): KAGVTQTPRYLIKTRGQQVTLSCSPISGHRSVSWYQQTPGQGLQFLFEYFSETQRNKGNFPGRFSGRQFSNSRSEMNVSTLELGDSALYLCASSLESGRTNEKLFFGSGTQLSVL.